The 19 T cell receptor beta chains below all came from one sample that was sequenced in a study of blood T cell repertoires in COVID-19 (dated by TCRdb to the early 2020s). Libraries were prepared through the immunoSEQ multiplex PCR assay. The clones in this table, taken by TCRdb from immuneACCESS, are in-frame only. Not every clone is retained; where verified, under half of the shortfall comes from an unresolved V gene, and the cause of the rest is unknown. The sample records roughly 260,000 clones, around 90% of which are singletons. Together, the top ten hold just over 2.5% of the sample. Source material: PBMCs or T cells enriched from blood (not recorded which). The receptors originated from a woman under 40 with acute COVID-19.

The genes are TRBV5-6 and TRBJ1-4; possibly TRBD1 for D (6 bases). Germline CDR1 reads SGHDT; CDR2 reads YYEEEE. The CDR3 is made up of 16 amino acids. V lost 3 bases to trimming and J lost 6 bases, with 18 bases between them. The CDR3, as DNA: TGTGCCAGCAGCTCCTACCGACAGGCGGGCGATGAAAAACTGTTTTTT. Translation: CASSSYRQAGDEKLFF.

The chain combines TRBV10-3 with TRBJ2-7, with D possibly matching TRBD2 (6 bases). V lost 6 bases and J 3 bases, leaving 12 bases between the germline ends. The germline gives CDR1 ENHRY, CDR2 SYGVKD. This CDR3 is built from 13 residues. The CDR3 DNA is TGTGCCATCAGACCGGGGGAACGCTACGAGCAGTACTTC. Protein: CAIRPGERYEQYF.

V is TRBV3-1 (or the pseudogene TRBV3-2) and J is TRBJ1-3; weak D call: TRBD1 (5 bases). CDR3 length equals 17 residues. Between the trimmed V and J ends, which lost 0 bases and 3 bases, there was a span of 15 bases. Germline V gene sequence: CDR1 LGHDT, CDR2 YNNKEL (reference sequence). The CDR3 bases are TGTGCCAGCAGCCAAGATATAGAAGGGGTAAATGGAAACACCATATATTTT. Translated, it gives CASSQDIEGVNGNTIYF.

The rearrangement joins TRBV7-8 to TRBJ2-7; a possible D gene is TRBD1 (6 bases). Per the germline V gene, CDR1 is SGHVS and CDR2 is FQNEAQ. V dropped 5 bases and J dropped 2 bases, with 16 bases sitting between them. The CDR3 spans 15 residues. The CDR3: CASSPDGQNTYEQYF. The CDR3 DNA sequence: TGTGCCAGCAGCCCCGACGGACAGAACACCTACGAGCAGTACTTC.

The CDR3, as DNA: TGTGCCAGCAGCCGGTTCTCCGGGACAGCGTCAGAAAAACTGTTTTTT. It is translated as CASSRFSGTASEKLFF. The rearrangement links TRBV16 to TRBJ1-4; 7 bases are a match to TRBD1. The CDR3 contains 16 residues. The trim removed 4 bases at V and 8 bases at J, leaving 13 bases unmatched. Germline V gene sequence: CDR1 KGHSY, CDR2 FQNENV.

The chain couples TRBV3-1 (or the pseudogene TRBV3-2) to TRBJ1-3; D possibly corresponds to TRBD1 (5 bases). The length of the CDR3 is 15 residues. Trimming removed 4 bases from V and 4 bases from J, with 14 bases in between. CDR1 is LGHDT and CDR2 is YNNKEL in the germline V gene (reference sequence). The CDR3 is CASSRQASGGNTIYF. CDR3 nucleotide sequence: TGTGCCAGCAGCCGCCAGGCGTCAGGGGGAAACACCATATATTTT.

The V call is TRBV7-2, the J call TRBJ1-4; D unclear. The CDR3 has 13 residues. V lost 4 bases and J 5 bases, leaving 8 bases between the germline ends. CDR1 and CDR2 (germline): SGHTA, FQGNSA. The CDR3 coding sequence is TGTGCCAGCAGCTCCACTAGCAATGAAAAACTGTTTTTT. This sequence encodes CASSSTSNEKLFF.

V usage is TRBV14 and J usage is TRBJ1-4; the match to TRBD1 covers 8 bases. Trimming at V came to 1 base and at J to 10 bases, leaving 2 bases not matched to a gene. In germline, CDR1 is SGHDN, CDR2 FVKESK. There are 13 residues in the CDR3. The chain's CDR3 is CASSQGQGRKLFF. The DNA for the CDR3 is TGTGCCAGCAGCCAAGGACAGGGGCGAAAACTGTTTTTT.

V gene TRBV7-2 combines with J gene TRBJ1-2, with D perhaps TRBD1 (6 bases). Germline assignment: CDR1 SGHTA and CDR2 FQGNSA. Trimming shortened V by 3 bases and J by 9 bases, and 11 bases separated the two germline ends. There are 12 residues in the CDR3. For the CDR3, the DNA is TGTGCCAGCAGCTTCTCAGGGGACAGCTACACCTTC. It is translated as CASSFSGDSYTF.

J is TRBJ2-5 and V is TRBV7-9; D perhaps matches TRBD1 (6 bases). There are 15 residues in the CDR3. V shed 1 base and J shed 3 bases, with 12 bases lying between them. Germline V lookup: CDR1 SEHNR, CDR2 FQNEAQ (reference sequence). Here the CDR3 reads CASSLVQGWEETQYF. The CDR3 DNA reads as TGTGCCAGCAGCTTAGTGCAGGGGTGGGAAGAGACCCAGTACTTC.

The V call is TRBV18, the J call TRBJ1-4, with D perhaps matching TRBD1 (6 bases). V was clipped by 4 bases and J by 5 bases, with 14 bases between them. CDR3 length: 15 residues. Germline assignment: CDR1 KGHSH and CDR2 LQKENI. For the CDR3, the DNA is TGTGCCAGCTCACTACAGGGTGCGCCCAATGAAAAACTGTTTTTT. It specifies CASSLQGAPNEKLFF.

The chain links TRBV7-8 to TRBJ1-1; tentative D call: TRBD1 (5 bases). CDR3 length: 19 residues. Trimming pared 5 bases from V and 1 base from J, leaving 26 bases between. Germline V gene sequence: CDR1 SGHVS, CDR2 FQNEAQ. DNA for the CDR3: TGTGCCAGCAGCCCCAAGGGGTTACTGGGCACAGGCTCGAACACTGAAGCTTTCTTT. Translating it yields CASSPKGLLGTGSNTEAFF.

CDR3 sequence: CASSPGTGSYEQYF. The DNA for the CDR3 is TGTGCCAGCAGTCCCGGGACAGGGTCCTACGAGCAGTACTTC. The chain has TRBV6-5 and TRBJ2-7; TRBD1 matches 9 bases. CDR3 size: 14 residues. V shed 5 bases, J shed 1 base, and the junction held 3 bases outside the gene matches. Germline CDR1 and CDR2: MNHEY and SVGAGI.

The genes are TRBV7-2 and TRBJ2-7, with a possible D match to TRBD1 (6 bases). V was clipped by 2 bases and J by 3 bases, with 14 bases between them. From germline, CDR1 is SGHTA and CDR2 FQGNSA. This CDR3 is 15 amino acids long. The CDR3: CASSLRQGINYEQYF. Written as DNA, the CDR3 is TGTGCCAGCAGCTTAAGGCAGGGGATCAACTACGAGCAGTACTTC.

CDR3 region: CASSLMGSDGYTF. The CDR3 region has the DNA TGTGCCAGCAGCTTGATGGGCTCCGATGGCTACACCTTC. The chain links TRBV5-4 to TRBJ1-2; D gene ambiguous. V was pared by 1 base and J by 6 bases, with 10 bases between. CDR3 length: 13 residues. The germline V gene encodes CDR1 SGHNT and CDR2 YYREEE (reference sequence).

This clone showed up just a few times. This chain connects TRBV9 to TRBJ1-1, with a weak D call TRBD1 (6 bases). Germline-derived CDR1 and CDR2 are SGDLS and YYNGEE. This CDR3 region has 15 residues. V was clipped by 3 bases and J by 1 base, with 13 bases between them. DNA of the CDR3: TGTGCCAGCAGCGGGTTGACAGGACAGAACACTGAAGCTTTCTTT. This codes for CASSGLTGQNTEAFF.

This clone was found a few times. The chain couples TRBV5-6 to TRBJ1-1, with D unclear. The germline V gene encodes CDR1 SGHDT and CDR2 YYEEEE. The CDR3 is made up of 12 amino acids. V lost 5 bases to trimming and J lost 10 bases, with 15 bases between them. The CDR3 is CASSVGGGGAFF. The CDR3 DNA reads TGTGCCAGCAGTGTTGGTGGAGGCGGAGCTTTCTTT.

J is TRBJ1-1 and V is TRBV7-8, with 8 bases fitting TRBD1. V was clipped by 7 bases and J by 2 bases; unmatched bases: 9. The CDR3 runs 15 residues. Germline CDR1 and CDR2: SGHVS and FQNEAQ. The CDR3 spells CASTIGQGFNTEAFF. CDR3 coding DNA: TGTGCCAGCACCATCGGACAGGGTTTCAACACTGAAGCTTTCTTT.

V is TRBV12-5 and J is TRBJ2-7; 7 bases agree with TRBD1. Germline CDR1 LGHNT, CDR2 FRNRAP. Trimming took 0 bases from V and 3 from J; bases not matched to a gene: 11. The CDR3 totals 17 residues. In DNA form, the CDR3 reads TGTGCTAGTGGTTTGGTAGTGACAGGGAGCATTTTCTACGAGCAGTACTTC. Translating it yields CASGLVVTGSIFYEQYF.